This TCR beta chain was sequenced in a study of T-cell memory formation after mild COVID-19. TCRdb re-called the 5' RACE reads with MiXCR, one entry per CDR3 protein. The table includes nearly 350,000 distinct CDR3 sequences, about an eighth detected once. Study-wide results and limits: CD4+ contracting clones were mainly CM and EM; CD8+ ones, EMRA. A second wave expanding day 15 to 37 was CD4+-biased; contracting clones were balanced. Unconfirmed was the SARS-CoV-2 specificity of second-wave clones that peaked on day 37. Detection of some responders pre-infection suggested pre-existing cross-reactive memory T cells participated.

Concerning this clonotype: Its antigen is as yet unknown.

The source of this sequence is a man between 18 and 35 years old who had mild COVID-19 (a few samples of this study predate the infection). Cell type and time point are not known. Sequenced input: PBMCs or a T cell subset sorted from them (not recorded which).

CDR3 sequence: CASSHEGTRGYTF. CDR3 nucleotide sequence: TGTGCCAGCAGCCATGAGGGGACTCGGGGCTACACCTTC. The J gene is TRBJ1-2, the V gene TRBV7-2; D might be TRBD1 (5 bases). V dropped 5 bases and J dropped 8 bases, with 15 bases sitting between them. The CDR3 is made up of 13 amino acids. Germline CDR1 reads SGHTA; CDR2 reads FQGNSA.